The following is a TCR beta chain sequence with its context. Its antigen is undetermined. The CDR3 totals 12 residues. V lost 4 bases and J 6 bases, leaving 12 bases between the germline ends. Germline values: CDR1 SQVTM, CDR2 ANQGSEA. The data originate from a study of cytomegalovirus exposure and HLA in healthy donors. General observations from the study: Later analysis suggested links between common viral pathogens and several top significant clusters. About 90% or about 30% of the time was how often most TCR beta V segments were productive, according to an earlier analysis.

PCR used 60 Vbeta primers and 13 Jbeta primers. Sequenced by immunoSEQ multiplex PCR; TCRdb stores in-frame clones only, minus some. The data contain roughly 140,000 clones, roughly 80% of them seen just once; the ten biggest clones take up 4.5%. The chain uses TRBV29-1 and TRBJ1-1; D remains unclear. The sequence was obtained from a man aged 40-55 years in good health and CMV-seronegative. The sample taken for sequencing was PBMCs. CDR3 coding DNA: TGCAGCGTTGCAGTGACATGGGCTGAAGCTTTCTTT. Residues: CSVAVTWAEAFF.